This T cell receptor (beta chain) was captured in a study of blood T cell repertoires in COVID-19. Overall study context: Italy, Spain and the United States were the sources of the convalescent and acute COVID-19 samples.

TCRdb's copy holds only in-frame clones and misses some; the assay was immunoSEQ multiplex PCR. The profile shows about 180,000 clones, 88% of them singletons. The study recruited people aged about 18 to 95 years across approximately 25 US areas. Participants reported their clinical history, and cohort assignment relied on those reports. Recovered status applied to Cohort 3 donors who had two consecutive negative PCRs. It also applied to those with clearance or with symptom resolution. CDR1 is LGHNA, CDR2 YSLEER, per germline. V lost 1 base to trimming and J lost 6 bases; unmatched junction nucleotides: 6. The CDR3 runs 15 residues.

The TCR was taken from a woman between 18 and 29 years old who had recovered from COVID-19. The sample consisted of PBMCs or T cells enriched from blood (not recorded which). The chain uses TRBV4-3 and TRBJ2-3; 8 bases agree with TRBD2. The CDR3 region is CASSQVAGGWDTQYF. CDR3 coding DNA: TGCGCCAGCAGCCAAGTTGCGGGGGGTTGGGATACGCAGTATTTT.